The entry below describes one TCR beta chain. Its antigen is as yet unknown. The data were obtained in a study of monozygotic twins with inflammatory bowel disease. Whole-study findings and limits: Evidence did not back any single strong signal or clonotype linked to IBD. Lower sharing of clonotypes with other individuals was seen in IBD patients than in healthy twins. This was most marked in patients showing signs of disease activity.

UMIs bearing a 6-nucleotide sample barcode were added through template switching. TCRdb re-called the 5' RACE reads and gives one entry per CDR3 protein, without DNA. The repertoire table contains around 410,000 distinct CDR3 sequences. The V gene's germline CDR1 is SEHNR and CDR2 FQNEAQ (reference sequence). The CDR3 is 15 amino acids. Blood was collected, roughly 2.4 ml per donor. The clonotype comes from a human donor with ulcerative colitis or Crohn's disease, or a healthy co-twin of an affected twin (not recorded which). The rearrangement uses TRBV7-9 and TRBJ2-7; TCRdb's D call, TRBD1, is unchecked because there is no DNA. The sequenced sample consisted of blood. The CDR3 sequence: CASSSRDVRMYEQYF.